This T cell receptor beta chain was profiled in a study of blood T cells in healthy people across ages. Points from the study as a whole: Long-lived donors exceeded aged donors in naive CD4+ cells and diversity.

Germline CDR1 SGHDT, CDR2 YYEEEE. The V end lost 0 bases, the J end lost 3 bases, and 13 bases lay between the germline ends. This CDR3 is 15 amino acids long. Each sample yielded at least 6 micrograms of PBMC total RNA. The authors ran a second PCR of 7 to 11 cycles using a sample-barcoded 5' primer and a J-beta primer mix. MiXCR, applied by TCRdb to the 5' RACE reads, yields one record per CDR3 protein. The table lists approximately 800,000 distinct CDR3 sequences, about 61% of them singletons. With respect to this clonotype: Its matching antigen is unknown.

The chain combines TRBV5-6 with TRBJ2-7; D possibly corresponds to TRBD2 (6 bases). The sequenced material came from blood. This TCR was recovered from a man aged 35 to 55 in good health. CDR3 DNA sequence: TGTGCCAGCAGCTTGGCGGGCGGGATAATCTACGAGCAGTACTTC. Amino acids: CASSLAGGIIYEQYF. Complete variable domain (other parts from reference TRBV5-6 and TRBJ2-7): DAGVTQSPTHLIKTRGQQVTLRCSPKSGHDTVSWYQQALGQGPQFIFQYYEEEERQRGNFPDRFSGHQFPNYSSELNVNALLLGDSALYLCASSLAGGIIYEQYFGPGTRLTVT.